The sequence of this TCR beta chain was determined in a study of blood T cell repertoires in COVID-19. Across the study: The samples span acute and convalescent COVID-19 from the United States, Italy and Spain. T cells, B-cell-depleted T cells, or PBMCs provided the cDNA or gDNA that served as material.

Seattle cases were enrolled at active infection and followed longitudinally. Original processing methods: For nucleated cells, counts were estimated from reference gene primer amplification. Repertoires were generated with immunoSEQ multiplex PCR, while TCRdb's copy carries only in-frame clones and drops some. V, J and clone size are those of that table, while D and trimming were read from the DNA. In the table there are approximately 400,000 clones, approximately 88% of which are singletons. The V end was cut by 2 bases, the J end by 2 bases, with 11 bases between. This CDR3 has 14 residues. Germline V gives CDR1 SGHRS, CDR2 YFSETQ.

The chain joins TRBV5-1 to TRBJ2-7; TRBD1 is a possible D gene (5 bases). Sequencing was performed on peripheral blood. The sequence was obtained from a woman between 45 and 60 years old with COVID-19, enrolled during active disease. The CDR3: CASSFSGRAYEQYF. The CDR3 coding sequence is TGCGCCAGCAGCTTTTCAGGCAGGGCCTACGAGCAGTACTTC.